This T cell receptor beta chain originates from a study of CXCR3-negative and CXCR3-positive naive CD8 T cells. Researchers prepared the TRB cDNA libraries using 5' RACE with UMI labels. Reanalyzing the 5' RACE reads, TCRdb keeps one entry per CDR3 protein, without DNA. The sample table includes about 4,700 distinct CDR3 sequences. Of note for this clonotype: Its target is not known.

The germline CDR1 and CDR2 sequences are LGHNA and YNFKEQ. The CDR3 runs 14 residues. Study results and caveats: Naive cells positive for CXCR3 carried more hydrophobic TRB CDR3s than CXCR3-negative ones.

This TCR derives from a human donor in good health. Some clones in this sample may be carry-over from other donors' samples. The V call is TRBV4-2, the J call TRBJ2-7. The sample was naive CXCR3+ CD8+ T cells from blood. Subset described: CD45RO-CCR7+CD27+CD95- naive CD8+ T cells expressing CXCR3 (TNR3+). CDR3 residues: CASSPVPEDYEQYF.